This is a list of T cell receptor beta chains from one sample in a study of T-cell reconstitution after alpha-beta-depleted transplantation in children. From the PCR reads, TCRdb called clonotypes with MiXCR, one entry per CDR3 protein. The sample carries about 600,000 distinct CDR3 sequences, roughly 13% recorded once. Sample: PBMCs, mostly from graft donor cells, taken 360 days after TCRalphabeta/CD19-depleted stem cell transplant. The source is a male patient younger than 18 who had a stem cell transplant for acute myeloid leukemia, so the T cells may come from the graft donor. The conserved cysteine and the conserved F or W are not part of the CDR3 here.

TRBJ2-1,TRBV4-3,ASSHGLGNEQF
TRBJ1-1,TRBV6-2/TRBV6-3,ASITLGGGTEAF
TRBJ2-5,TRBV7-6,ASSRGQLLRETQY
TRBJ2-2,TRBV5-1,ASSLPGTGFDGELF
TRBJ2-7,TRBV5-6,ASSLGGTPVVEQY
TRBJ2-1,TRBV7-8,ASSLPRQGAGEQF
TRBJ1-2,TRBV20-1,SARVWTGESYT
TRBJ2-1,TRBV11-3,ASSPRGPSYNEQF
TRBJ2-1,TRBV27,ASSLWGQGNDEQF
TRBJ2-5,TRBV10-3,AISESQGGETQY
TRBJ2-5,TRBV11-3,ASSFTYRQETQY
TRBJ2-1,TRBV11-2,ASRSPSGKTYNEQF
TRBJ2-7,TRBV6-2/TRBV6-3,ASAASVIPLYEQY
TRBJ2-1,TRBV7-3,ASTLRGGRVAYNEQF
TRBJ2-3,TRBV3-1,ASSQDPSGSADTQY
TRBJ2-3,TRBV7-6,ASSRRTGSGDTQY
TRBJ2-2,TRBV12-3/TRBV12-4,ASSLNGGTGELF
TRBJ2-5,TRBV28,ASSLQLVGRETQY
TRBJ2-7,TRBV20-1,SARSGTGGIYEQY
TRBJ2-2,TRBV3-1,ASSQGAVNIGELF
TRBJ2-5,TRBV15,ATSRQGIQETQY
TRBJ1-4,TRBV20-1,SASAGVYNEKLF
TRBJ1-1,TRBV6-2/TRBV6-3,ASMGLVDRGLSDTEAF
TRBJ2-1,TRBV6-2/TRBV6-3,ASSYWGGRASEQF
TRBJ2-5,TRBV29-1,SVVTRSGMGETQY
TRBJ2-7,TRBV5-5,ASSLQGMYEQY
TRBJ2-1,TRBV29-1,SAPVTSGNSDQF
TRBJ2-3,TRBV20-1,SAARAGVVTDTQY
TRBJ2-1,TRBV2,AMPTGRGQF
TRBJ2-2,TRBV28,ASSVFYGTSGSLTGELF
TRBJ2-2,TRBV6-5,ASRYGEFSTGELF
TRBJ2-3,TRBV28,ASSYRSQDTQY
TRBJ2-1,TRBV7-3,ASSLTGAYSYNEQF
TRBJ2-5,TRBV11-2,ASSLGSLAHQETQY
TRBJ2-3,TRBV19,ASRLRHLADTDTQY
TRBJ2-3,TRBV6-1,ASRTTSGITDTQY
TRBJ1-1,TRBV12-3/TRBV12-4,ASSRFGQSEAF
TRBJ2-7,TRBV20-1,SASTIAGVGYEQY
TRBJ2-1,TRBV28,ASSSHGLAASQF
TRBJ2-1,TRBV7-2,ASSLWGSGLVDNEQF
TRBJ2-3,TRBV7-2,ASSWGLAGGPGDTQY